This TCR beta chain was sequenced for a study of blood T cell repertoires in COVID-19. Across the whole study: Donors in the United States, Italy and Spain gave samples during acute or convalescent COVID-19. Sources were T cells, B-cell-depleted T cells, or PBMCs; the material itself was cDNA or gDNA.

A Seattle source enrolled patients during active infection and followed them longitudinally. This CDR3 is 14 amino acids long. With 6 bases clipped from V and 5 bases from J, the junction kept 5 bases outside the gene matches. CDR1 and CDR2 from the germline V gene are MDHEN and SYDVKM. In the original analysis: Reference gene primer amplification in the assay estimated nucleated cell counts. TCRdb keeps only in-frame clones here, not all; method: immunoSEQ multiplex PCR. D and trimming were read from the DNA, whereas the V and J calls and clone size are those reported in that table. The repertoire has some 160,000 clones, just over 90% of them found once; the top ten carry around 4.8%.

Sequenced material: peripheral blood. This receptor was taken from a man aged 18 to 35 with COVID-19, enrolled during active disease. This chain links TRBV28 with TRBJ2-7, with 12 nucleotides matching TRBD2. The CDR3 DNA is TGTGCCAGCAGACTAGCGGGAGGAGCCCACGAGCAGTACTTC. It yields the protein CASRLAGGAHEQYF.